This note documents a single T cell receptor (beta chain) sequence. These data originate in a study of blood T cell repertoires in COVID-19. As for the study in general: COVID-19 samples collected from the United States, Italy and Spain covered acute and convalescent phases. Nucleic acid was either cDNA or gDNA, and it came from T cells, B-cell-depleted T cells, or PBMCs.

The study recruited people aged about 18 to 89 years across approximately 23 US areas. Germline V gene sequence: CDR1 SGHTA, CDR2 FQGNSA. This CDR3 is built from 14 residues. V gave up 6 bases and J gave up 4 bases, with 15 bases separating them. Original processing notes: Reference gene primer amplification gave nucleated cell count estimates. TCRdb keeps only in-frame clones here, not all; method: immunoSEQ multiplex PCR. V, J and clone size were drawn from that table, and D and trimming were deduced from the DNA. The sample has 250,000 or so clones; 91% are singletons. This sequence joins TRBV7-2 and TRBJ1-2; tentative D call: TRBD1 (5 bases). Specimen: PBMCs or T cells enriched from blood (not recorded which). The sequence came from a human donor in a cohort exposed to, infected with or recovered from COVID-19 (not recorded which). The donor label of this sample is uncertain. CDR3 in DNA: TGTGCCAGCAGTTCTCAGGGAGGGGCCTATGGCTACACCTTC. It codes for CASSSQGGAYGYTF.